Each of the 25 T cell receptor beta chains below was sequenced from the same sample in a study of technical replicates of blood from a few donors. Here immunoSEQ multiplex PCR was the method, and the copy in TCRdb shows in-frame clones only, minus some. In the table there are more than 13,000 clones, over 70% of which are singletons. Sequenced: PBMCs. Receptor source: a human donor in good health.

This rearrangement joins TRBV30 to TRBJ2-5; D remains unclear. The CDR3 is made up of 16 amino acids. Germline V CDR1 and CDR2: GTSNPN, SVGIG (reference sequence). V was trimmed by 2 bases and J by 5 bases, leaving 21 bases between them. The CDR3 region has the DNA TGTGCCTGGAGTTTAGACCCGGGTCTCGAATCGGAGACCCAGTACTTC. The encoded protein is CAWSLDPGLESETQYF.

The rearrangement joins TRBV18 to TRBJ1-2; TRBD1 agrees at 7 bases. The CDR3 spans 14 residues. The germline CDR1 and CDR2 sequences are KGHSH and LQKENI. V gave up 5 bases and J gave up 1 base; unmatched junction bases: 4. This chain's CDR3 is CASSGTDLNYGYTF. CDR3 DNA sequence: TGTGCCAGCTCAGGGACAGACCTTAACTATGGCTACACCTTC.

The CDR3 loop is CASSSDRGQEGYEQYF. CDR3 nucleotides: TGTGCCAGCAGCTCCGACCGGGGACAGGAGGGCTACGAGCAGTACTTC. The rearrangement uses TRBV5-4 and TRBJ2-7, with 8 bases lining up with TRBD1. CDR3 length: 16 residues. V lost 3 bases and J lost 3; bases outside the gene matches: 11. Germline values: CDR1 SGHNT, CDR2 YYREEE (reference sequence).

The chain carries TRBV5-1 and TRBJ2-5; 14 nucleotides agree with TRBD2. The germline V gene encodes CDR1 SGHRS and CDR2 YFSETQ. The CDR3 is 15 amino acids. V lost 4 bases and J lost 6; bases outside the gene matches: 5. The DNA of the CDR3 is TGCGCCAGCAGCATCGGGACTAGCGGGAGTCAGACCCAGTACTTC. This encodes CASSIGTSGSQTQYF.

This clone was counted a few times. This chain uses TRBV5-1 with TRBJ1-1; D not resolved. Germline V gene lookup returns CDR1 SGHRS and CDR2 YFSETQ. The CDR3 sequence is 13 residues long. V shed 2 bases and J shed 3 bases, with 8 bases lying between them. The CDR3 nucleotides read TGCGCCAGCAGCTTTAATGAGGACACTGAAGCTTTCTTT. Translated: CASSFNEDTEAFF.

The chain uses TRBV5-1 and TRBJ2-1; the match to TRBD1 covers 8 bases. V was clipped by 0 bases and J by 9 bases; unmatched bases: 8. The CDR3 runs to 15 residues. Germline V gene lookup returns CDR1 SGHRS and CDR2 YFSETQ. The CDR3 DNA is TGCGCCAGCAGCTTGGCCGAGGGGACAGGAGGTGAGCAGTTCTTC. Translating it yields CASSLAEGTGGEQFF. Complete variable domain (other parts from reference TRBV5-1 and TRBJ2-1): KAGVTQTPRYLIKTRGQQVTLSCSPISGHRSVSWYQQTPGQGLQFLFEYFSETQRNKGNFPGRFSGRQFSNSRSEMNVSTLELGDSALYLCASSLAEGTGGEQFFGPGTRLTVL.

CDR3 in amino acids: CASSPGGDRAVQETQYF. The CDR3 coding sequence is TGCGCCAGCAGCCCGGGTGGGGACAGGGCAGTTCAAGAGACCCAGTACTTC. The chain combines TRBV5-1 with TRBJ2-5, with 9 bases fitting TRBD1. The CDR3 is made up of 17 amino acids. Looked up from germline, CDR1 is SGHRS and CDR2 is YFSETQ. After removal of 4 bases from V and 2 bases from J, the junction contained 12 bases not matched to a gene. Full variable domain (missing parts from reference TRBV5-1 and TRBJ2-5): KAGVTQTPRYLIKTRGQQVTLSCSPISGHRSVSWYQQTPGQGLQFLFEYFSETQRNKGNFPGRFSGRQFSNSRSEMNVSTLELGDSALYLCASSPGGDRAVQETQYFGPGTRLLVL.

The chain links TRBV5-1 to TRBJ2-1, with a possible D match to TRBD1 (5 bases). The CDR3 contains 12 residues. Trimming stripped 6 bases from V and 7 bases from J, with 11 bases between. Germline assignment: CDR1 SGHRS and CDR2 YFSETQ. CDR3 protein: CASNLGQNEQFF. As DNA, the CDR3 is TGCGCCAGCAACCTTGGACAAAATGAGCAGTTCTTC.

The genes are TRBV18 and TRBJ2-7; the D gene is possibly TRBD2 (5 bases). Germline CDR1 reads KGHSH; CDR2 reads LQKENI. The CDR3 extends over 16 amino acids. Trimming removed 2 bases at V and 5 bases at J, with 19 bases between. The CDR3 DNA follows: TGTGCCAGCTCACCATTTGAGGTAGGGAGTCACGACGAGCAGTACTTC. This sequence encodes CASSPFEVGSHDEQYF.

This chain joins TRBV29-1 and TRBJ2-4; TRBD2 matches 7 bases. V was pared by 7 bases and J by 0 bases, with 9 bases of the junction left unmatched. The CDR3 has 15 residues. Per the germline V gene, CDR1 is SQVTM and CDR2 is ANQGSEA. This CDR3 is CSAGLAGEAKNIQYF. The CDR3 nucleotides read TGCAGCGCCGGTTTAGCGGGCGAAGCCAAAAACATTCAGTACTTC.

The J gene is TRBJ1-5, the V gene TRBV7-2, with 11 bases lining up with TRBD1. CDR3 length: 19 amino acids. Germline V CDR1 and CDR2: SGHTA, FQGNSA. Germline trimming cut 5 bases from V and 0 bases from J; bases unmatched to any gene: 12. CDR3 DNA: TGTGCCAGCAGCGCGACGGACAGGGGGCCTTTTTATAGCAATCAGCCCCAGCATTTT. Translated, it gives CASSATDRGPFYSNQPQHF.

In its sample, this clone was seen a few times. The V gene is TRBV5-1, the J gene TRBJ1-5; D uncertain. From germline, CDR1 is SGHRS and CDR2 YFSETQ. V was pared by 0 bases and J by 9 bases, with 16 bases between. This CDR3 contains 15 residues. The CDR3 nucleotides are TGCGCCAGCAGCTTGGACACGGGAGAAAACTGGCCCCAGCATTTT. Protein sequence: CASSLDTGENWPQHF.

The rearrangement joins TRBV9 to TRBJ2-1, with TRBD2 matching 8 bases. CDR1 is SGDLS and CDR2 is YYNGEE in the germline V gene. The J segment lost 6 bases and the V segment lost 0 bases, leaving 5 bases of the junction unmatched. CDR3 length: 15 amino acids. CDR3 bases: TGTGCCAGCAGCGTAGTCGGGAGGGCGGGCAATGAGCAGTTCTTC. This translates into CASSVVGRAGNEQFF.

This chain joins TRBV5-1 and TRBJ2-7; weak D call: TRBD2 (5 bases). V was cut by 3 bases and J by 7 bases, with 14 bases left in between. Germline V lookup: CDR1 SGHRS, CDR2 YFSETQ. This CDR3 is 13 amino acids long. For the CDR3, the DNA is TGCGCCAGCAGCTCGAGGAACGGCGGGGAGCAGTACTTC. Its translation is CASSSRNGGEQYF.

V usage is TRBV28 and J usage is TRBJ2-7; 8 nucleotides match TRBD2. Germline V gene data show CDR1 as MDHEN and CDR2 as SYDVKM. V shed 6 bases, J shed 3 bases, and the junction held 7 bases outside the gene matches. The CDR3 has 14 residues. CDR3 residues: CASSSGSGNYEQYF. In DNA form, the CDR3 reads TGTGCCAGCAGCTCCGGTAGCGGGAACTACGAGCAGTACTTC.

The chain couples TRBV6-1 to TRBJ1-4; no definite D call. Germline V CDR1 and CDR2: MNHNS, SASEGT. The CDR3 has 15 amino acids. V was pared by 7 bases and J by 7 bases, with 19 bases between. The CDR3 nucleotides are TGTGCCAGCACCCGAAACGGGGTAGACGGTGAAAAACTGTTTTTT. The encoded protein is CASTRNGVDGEKLFF.

This sequence joins TRBV11-2 and TRBJ2-1; 11 bases fit TRBD2. The CDR3 has 18 amino acids. The V gene end was trimmed by 1 base and the J gene end by 5 bases; junction bases not matched to a gene: 10. Per germline, CDR1 SGHAT and CDR2 FQNNGV. The CDR3 bases are TGTGCCAGCAGCTTAGGCCTAGCGGGAGGACGGCGAAACAATGAGCAGTTCTTC. It translates to CASSLGLAGGRRNNEQFF.

The chain uses TRBV29-1 and TRBJ1-3; possibly TRBD1 for D (6 bases). Per germline, CDR1 SQVTM and CDR2 ANQGSEA. V gave up 3 bases and J gave up 4 bases, with 7 bases separating them. The CDR3 sequence is 12 residues long. The CDR3 loop is CSVDRGGNTIYF. CDR3 in DNA: TGCAGCGTTGACAGGGGCGGAAACACCATATATTTT.

The V call is TRBV10-2, the J call TRBJ1-5; 8 positions match TRBD1. CDR1 WSHSY and CDR2 SAAADI come from the germline V gene. V trimming: 4 bases; J trimming: 0 bases; junction bases outside the gene matches: 5. CDR3 length equals 16 residues. The CDR3 reads CASSAGQGHSNQPQHF. CDR3 coding DNA: TGCGCCAGCAGTGCCGGACAGGGACATAGCAATCAGCCCCAGCATTTT.

V usage is TRBV19 and J usage is TRBJ2-7; TRBD1 might be the D (5 bases). Germline CDR1 is LNHDA and CDR2 is SQIVND (reference sequence). With 6 bases removed from V and 0 bases from J, the gap between germline ends came to 12 bases. This CDR3 spans 14 amino acids. The CDR3, as DNA: TGTGCCAGTAGACGTGACAGTACCTCCTACGAGCAGTACTTC. Protein: CASRRDSTSYEQYF.

This chain joins TRBV6-5 and TRBJ2-1; 8 positions agree with TRBD2. The germline gives CDR1 MNHEY, CDR2 SVGAGI. The CDR3 is 14 amino acids. After removal of 10 bases from V and 1 base from J, the junction contained 6 bases not matched to a gene. The CDR3 sequence is CATSSGSSYNEQFF. CDR3 nucleotide sequence: TGTGCCACCTCCAGCGGGAGTTCCTACAATGAGCAGTTCTTC.

This CDR3 reads CASSIDSGGPSYNEQFF. The CDR3 DNA reads TGTGCCAGTAGTATAGATTCGGGAGGGCCCTCCTACAATGAGCAGTTCTTC. This chain uses TRBV19 with TRBJ2-1, with TRBD2 matching 8 bases. Losses at the gene ends were 0 bases for V and 0 bases for J; bases not matched to a gene: 4. Germline V gives CDR1 LNHDA, CDR2 SQIVND (reference sequence). The CDR3 has 17 residues.

The table lists this clone with a count of one. The rearrangement joins TRBV10-3 to TRBJ2-7, with TRBD1 matching over 7 bases. Germline CDR1 ENHRY, CDR2 SYGVKD. The CDR3 extends over 14 amino acids. J lost 6 bases, V lost 6 bases, and 11 bases had no gene match. CDR3 bases: TGTGCCATCAGGCCGGGACAGCTAGAGGCCGAGCAGTACTTC. It translates to CAIRPGQLEAEQYF.

This clone was recorded once. The chain recombines TRBV7-6 with TRBJ1-2; TRBD1 is a possible D gene (6 bases). Trimming pared 5 bases from V and 3 bases from J, leaving 13 bases between. Per the germline V gene, CDR1 is SGHVS and CDR2 is FNYEAQ. The CDR3 runs to 14 residues. CDR3 DNA: TGTGCCAGCAGCCCTCCGGGGGGCGACTATGGCTACACCTTC. Translation: CASSPPGGDYGYTF.

V is TRBV6-5 and J is TRBJ1-2; 7 nucleotides align to TRBD1. Germline assignment: CDR1 MNHEY and CDR2 SVGAGI. The CDR3 has 14 amino acids. Trimming cost V 3 bases and J 7 bases; bases outside gene matches: 8. The CDR3 DNA follows: TGTGCCAGCAGTTATAAAAGACAGGGCCGTGGCTACACCTTC. This gives the protein CASSYKRQGRGYTF.